The 29 T cell receptor beta chains given below trace back to one sample, sequenced in a study of shared clonotypes between healthy human individuals. Selected positively for CCR7 and CD45RO-negative, naive CD8 cells excluded terminally differentiated effector memory CD45RA+ cells. This table comes from immunoSEQ multiplex PCR, and its TCRdb copy is limited to in-frame clones, with some not included. The sample holds roughly 590,000 clones; roughly 95% are singletons and the top ten take 0.085% to 0.11%. Sample: naive CD8+ T cells sorted from blood. These receptors all come from a woman aged 25 to 39 in good health.

This chain joins TRBV7-7 and TRBJ2-1; 10 nucleotides line up with TRBD2. The germline V gene has CDR1 SSHAT and CDR2 FNYEAQ (reference sequence). J lost 7 bases, V lost 10 bases, and 7 bases had no gene match. This CDR3 is 13 amino acids long. CDR3 region: CAIEREGENEQFF. CDR3 coding DNA: TGTGCCATCGAGCGGGAGGGAGAGAATGAGCAGTTCTTC.

V gene TRBV28 combines with J gene TRBJ1-5, with D hard to call. Germline CDR1 is MDHEN and CDR2 is SYDVKM. The CDR3 length is 15 residues. The V gene lost 3 bases and the J gene lost 5 bases, with 14 bases spanning the gap. The CDR3 sequence: CASSFLSSHYQPQHF. In DNA form, the CDR3 reads TGTGCCAGCAGTTTCTTGTCCAGCCACTATCAGCCCCAGCATTTT.

Points on this clone: This sample also contains other DNA sequences that code for the same CDR3. The gene calls are TRBV5-1 and TRBJ2-7; D perhaps matches TRBD2 (6 bases). V lost 0 bases and J 3 bases, leaving 10 bases between the germline ends. The CDR3 runs 14 residues. CDR1 is SGHRS, CDR2 YFSETQ, per germline. CDR3 DNA: TGCGCCAGCAGCTTGGCCGGGGGACTCTACGAGCAGTACTTC. Amino acids: CASSLAGGLYEQYF.

The chain carries TRBV13 and TRBJ2-5; a possible D gene is TRBD1 (6 bases). V dropped 2 bases and J dropped 5 bases, with 12 bases sitting between them. Germline CDR1 is PRHDT and CDR2 is FYEKMQ (reference sequence). This CDR3 region has 14 residues. The CDR3 DNA reads TGTGCCAGCAGCTTATTTCCAGGGGAGGAGACCCAGTACTTC. Its translation is CASSLFPGEETQYF.

In this sample, this clone turned up once. The V gene is TRBV9, the J gene TRBJ2-3; 13 nucleotides match TRBD2. The CDR3 totals 20 residues. The junction had 15 bases not matched to a gene; V was cut back by 3 bases and J by 2 bases. Germline V lookup: CDR1 SGDLS, CDR2 YYNGEE. The CDR3 DNA reads as TGTGCCAGCAGCGCAAGCGCGGTTAAGGGACTAGCGGGAATCACAGATACGCAGTATTTT. Translated: CASSASAVKGLAGITDTQYF.

The rearrangement links TRBV28 to TRBJ2-7; D is perhaps TRBD1 or TRBD2 (6 bases each). V lost 5 bases, J lost 6 bases, and 17 bases lay in between. Germline-derived CDR1 and CDR2 are MDHEN and SYDVKM. The CDR3 sequence is 14 residues long. CDR3 sequence reads: CASSNGRGRVEQYF. CDR3 nucleotides: TGTGCCAGCAGTAACGGACGGGGGCGAGTCGAGCAGTACTTC. Full variable domain (remainder filled in from reference TRBV28 and TRBJ2-7): DVKVTQSSRYLVKRTGEKVFLECVQDMDHENMFWYRQDPGLGLRLIYFSYDVKMKEKGDIPEGYSVSREKKERFSLILESASTNQTSMYLCASSNGRGRVEQYFGPGTRLTVT.

This chain joins TRBV9 and TRBJ1-2, with 9 positions matching TRBD1. The CDR3 contains 15 residues. The V segment lost 2 bases and the J segment 0 bases; nucleotides outside the gene matches: 2. In germline, CDR1 is SGDLS, CDR2 YYNGEE. The CDR3 nucleotides are TGTGCCAGCAGCGTGGACAGGGGAGCTAACTATGGCTACACCTTC. This codes for CASSVDRGANYGYTF.

V and J are TRBV21-1 and TRBJ1-1; TRBD1, the table's D call, was not compared with the DNA. TRBV21-1 constitutes a pseudogene. The CDR3 is 14 residues long. The CDR3 region is CASNRQSLNTEAFF. The CDR3 DNA reads as TGTGCCAGCAACCGACAGTCCCTGAACACTGAAGCTTTCTTT.

This chain links TRBV4-1 with TRBJ2-1; D gene ambiguous. Germline CDR1 reads MGHRA; CDR2 reads YSYEKL. There are 16 residues in the CDR3. V was pared by 1 base and J by 0 bases, with 10 bases between. This CDR3 is CASSQALTSSYNEQFF. CDR3 DNA: TGCGCCAGCAGCCAAGCACTAACCTCCTCCTACAATGAGCAGTTCTTC.

The chain combines TRBV27 with TRBJ2-7; D perhaps matches TRBD2 (7 bases). Germline CDR1 is MNHEY and CDR2 is SMNVEV (reference sequence). This CDR3 is built from 16 residues. The ends were cut back, 10 bases at V and 2 bases at J, with 24 bases in the middle. CDR3 amino acids: CANGGGGPSWTYEQYF. CDR3 DNA sequence: TGTGCCAACGGAGGGGGAGGGCCAAGTTGGACCTACGAGCAGTACTTC.

The V call is TRBV30, the J call TRBJ1-5; possible D gene TRBD1, 5 bases. The CDR3 loop spans 13 amino acids. Germline V gene lookup returns CDR1 GTSNPN and CDR2 SVGIG (reference sequence). V was clipped by 2 bases and J by 6 bases, with 11 bases between them. CDR3 residues: CAWSLRGRQPQHF. The DNA of the CDR3 is TGTGCCTGGAGTTTGAGGGGTCGTCAGCCCCAGCATTTT.

The V and J genes are TRBV28 and TRBJ2-1; a possible D gene is TRBD1 (6 bases). This CDR3 is built from 14 residues. Per germline, CDR1 MDHEN and CDR2 SYDVKM. Deletions cut 3 bases from V and 9 bases from J, with 15 bases between. The CDR3 DNA follows: TGTGCCAGCAGTTTCGGGCAGGGGATCGGTGAGCAGTTCTTC. This encodes CASSFGQGIGEQFF. Using reference TRBV28 and TRBJ2-1 for the parts outside the CDR3, the full variable domain is DVKVTQSSRYLVKRTGEKVFLECVQDMDHENMFWYRQDPGLGLRLIYFSYDVKMKEKGDIPEGYSVSREKKERFSLILESASTNQTSMYLCASSFGQGIGEQFFGPGTRLTVL.

The V gene is TRBV7-7, the J gene TRBJ2-7; 7 bases are a match to TRBD2. In germline, CDR1 is SSHAT, CDR2 FNYEAQ (reference sequence). The V segment lost 4 bases and the J segment 3 bases; nucleotides outside the gene matches: 12. The CDR3 covers 16 residues. The CDR3 nucleotides are TGTGCCAGCAGCTCTCAACTTGAGCGGGGCAACTACGAGCAGTACTTC. Amino acids: CASSSQLERGNYEQYF.

V is TRBV19 and J is TRBJ2-2; D unclear. The CDR3 sequence is 16 residues long. With 0 bases removed from V and 4 bases from J, the gap between germline ends came to 12 bases. Germline lookup yields CDR1 LNHDA and CDR2 SQIVND (reference sequence). This CDR3 is CASSIDSDRRTGELFF. The CDR3 DNA reads as TGTGCCAGTAGTATAGATTCGGACCGCCGCACCGGGGAGCTGTTTTTT.

J is TRBJ2-2 and V is TRBV7-9; D remains ambiguous. The germline V gene encodes CDR1 SEHNR and CDR2 FQNEAQ (reference sequence). The CDR3 covers 14 residues. V lost 5 bases and J lost 6, with 13 bases in between. As DNA, the CDR3 is TGTGCCAGCAGCCTACACCTTGGGGCCGGGGAGCTGTTTTTT. It yields the protein CASSLHLGAGELFF.

This clone was seen a handful of times. This chain uses TRBV27 with TRBJ1-5; D remains unclear. V lost 2 bases, J lost 4 bases, and 6 bases lay in between. Germline CDR1 MNHEY, CDR2 SMNVEV (reference sequence). This CDR3 comprises 13 residues. CDR3: CASSLKGNQPQHF. As DNA, the CDR3 is TGTGCCAGCAGTTTAAAGGGAAATCAGCCCCAGCATTTT.

As for this clone: An end of the junction differs from the germline gene, which may be a read error. The chain uses TRBV2 and TRBJ1-2, with D unclear. This CDR3 contains 12 residues. Germline CDR1 is SNHLY and CDR2 is FYNNEI. The CDR3 sequence is CASSESSQPPAF. CDR3 DNA sequence: TGTGCCAGCAGTGAAAGTAGTCAGCCACCCGCCTTC.

The chain uses TRBV28 and TRBJ2-7, with D possibly TRBD2 on 6 matching bases. This CDR3 contains 13 residues. Trimming pared 10 bases from V and 6 bases from J, leaving 19 bases between. Germline loops: CDR1 MDHEN, CDR2 SYDVKM. For the CDR3, the DNA is TGTGCCAACTCCCGGACACCCGGGGGCGAGCAGTACTTC. Protein product: CANSRTPGGEQYF. The entire variable domain, with the rest obtained from reference TRBV28 and TRBJ2-7, is as follows: DVKVTQSSRYLVKRTGEKVFLECVQDMDHENMFWYRQDPGLGLRLIYFSYDVKMKEKGDIPEGYSVSREKKERFSLILESASTNQTSMYLCANSRTPGGEQYFGPGTRLTVT.

This chain connects TRBV19 to TRBJ1-1; D not resolved. Germline V gene sequence: CDR1 LNHDA, CDR2 SQIVND (reference sequence). This CDR3 contains 16 residues. V was cut by 0 bases and J by 6 bases, with 17 bases left in between. This chain's CDR3 is CASSIDRLEEEAEAFF. DNA of the CDR3: TGTGCCAGTAGTATAGATCGATTGGAGGAGGAGGCTGAAGCTTTCTTT.

This chain uses TRBV7-7 with TRBJ2-2; the D is unclear. Per the germline V gene, CDR1 is SSHAT and CDR2 is FNYEAQ (reference sequence). V dropped 3 bases and J dropped 2 bases, with 10 bases sitting between them. The CDR3 has 15 residues. The CDR3 DNA reads TGTGCCAGCAGCTTTCGAGGAGATAACACCGGGGAGCTGTTTTTT. Protein: CASSFRGDNTGELFF. Complete variable domain (other parts from reference TRBV7-7 and TRBJ2-2): GAGVSQSPRYKVTKRGQDVTLRCDPISSHATLYWYQQALGQGPEFLTYFNYEAQPDKSGLPSDRFSAERPEGSISTLTIQRTEQRDSAMYRCASSFRGDNTGELFFGEGSRLTVL.

The V and J genes are TRBV2 and TRBJ1-2; 7 bases align to TRBD1. Per the germline V gene, CDR1 is SNHLY and CDR2 is FYNNEI. Unmatched junction bases numbered 4, after V lost 4 bases and J lost 2 bases. CDR3 size: 14 residues. CDR3 DNA sequence: TGTGCCAGCAGTGGGGCAGGGGGGAACTATGGCTACACCTTC. This encodes CASSGAGGNYGYTF. Full variable domain (remainder filled in from reference TRBV2 and TRBJ1-2): EPEVTQTPSHQVTQMGQEVILRCVPISNHLYFYWYRQILGQKVEFLVSFYNNEISEKSEIFDDQFSVERPDGSNFTLKIRSTKLEDSAMYFCASSGAGGNYGYTFGSGTRLTVV.

This chain joins TRBV27 and TRBJ2-1, with TRBD2 matching over 13 bases. Germline-derived CDR1 and CDR2 are MNHEY and SMNVEV (reference sequence). J gave up 9 bases and V 6 bases, and 8 bases lay outside the gene matches. The CDR3 is made up of 15 amino acids. The CDR3 DNA reads TGTGCCAGCAGGATACTAGCGGGAGGGTTCACTGAGCAGTTCTTC. Encoded protein: CASRILAGGFTEQFF.

With respect to this clone: Other DNA sequences in this specimen translate into the identical CDR3. The V call is TRBV7-9, the J call TRBJ2-5; D is undetermined. Germline assignment: CDR1 SEHNR and CDR2 FQNEAQ (reference sequence). This CDR3 region has 13 residues. Trimming took off 1 base at V and 3 bases at J, with 6 bases between the two ends. The CDR3 loop is CASSLVVEETQYF. The CDR3, as DNA: TGTGCCAGCAGCTTAGTGGTAGAAGAGACCCAGTACTTC.

The chain recombines TRBV4-2 with TRBJ1-1; D gene ambiguous. Per the germline V gene, CDR1 is LGHNA and CDR2 is YNFKEQ. With 1 base removed from V and 5 bases from J, the gap between germline ends came to 8 bases. This CDR3 contains 13 residues. CDR3 residues: CASSQGQETEAFF. CDR3 bases: TGTGCCAGCAGCCAAGGGCAGGAGACTGAAGCTTTCTTT.

The V and J genes are TRBV7-9 and TRBJ2-1; 8 nucleotides match TRBD2. Germline trimming cut 2 bases from V and 0 bases from J; bases unmatched to any gene: 12. The CDR3 runs 19 residues. The germline V gene encodes CDR1 SEHNR and CDR2 FQNEAQ (reference sequence). In nucleotides, the CDR3 is TGTGCCAGCAGCTTAAAGGCACTAGCGGACATGAGCTCCTACAATGAGCAGTTCTTC. Translating gives CASSLKALADMSSYNEQFF.

The genes are TRBV19 and TRBJ2-3; 7 bases match TRBD1. Germline V gene lookup returns CDR1 LNHDA and CDR2 SQIVND (reference sequence). The CDR3 sequence is 12 residues long. With 5 bases clipped from V and 7 bases from J, the junction kept 3 bases outside the gene matches. The CDR3 sequence: CASSVTGNTQYF. The CDR3 DNA sequence: TGTGCCAGTAGTGTGACAGGGAATACGCAGTATTTT.

The gene calls are TRBV2 and TRBJ2-7, with 9 bases that match TRBD1. J was trimmed by 4 bases and V by 7 bases; bases with no gene match: 8. Germline V lookup: CDR1 SNHLY, CDR2 FYNNEI. CDR3 length: 14 amino acids. The CDR3 nucleotides are TGTGCCAGCATCGTGGGACAGGGTGGTTACGAGCAGTACTTC. It translates to CASIVGQGGYEQYF.

The chain employs TRBV28 and TRBJ1-5; a weak D match, TRBD1 (5 bases). The CDR3 length is 11 residues. V dropped 7 bases and J dropped 6 bases, with 7 bases sitting between them. The germline CDR1 and CDR2 sequences are MDHEN and SYDVKM. The chain's CDR3 is CASNRGQPQHF. CDR3 bases: TGTGCCAGCAATAGGGGTCAGCCCCAGCATTTT.

A note on this clone: Because the CDR3's place on the DNA is in doubt, the DNA is left out and the CDR3 is given as listed by TCRdb. The sample has other DNA sequences that encode this CDR3 too. The chain employs TRBV27 and TRBJ2-7; no check of the table's D call, TRBD1, against the DNA was made. Germline V gives CDR1 MNHEY, CDR2 SMNVEV (reference sequence). Termini included, the CDR3 measures 14 amino acids. CDR3: CASNWGQGSNEQYF.